These 9 T cell receptor beta chains were all obtained from the same sample, sequenced in a study of shared clonotypes between healthy human individuals. Only in-frame clones appear in the TCRdb table, and some are missing; sequencing was by immunoSEQ multiplex PCR. The sample lists about 990,000 clones, approximately 80% occurring once. Sequencing was carried out using memory CD4+ T cells from PBMCs. Subset reported: CD45RA-negative fraction. The receptors come from a young man in good health. Some clones in this sample may be carry-over from other donors' samples.

V and J are TRBV10-1 and TRBJ2-7; D ambiguous. Trimming removed 0 bases from V and 3 bases from J, with 12 bases in between. Germline values: CDR1 WNHNN, CDR2 SYGVQD (reference sequence). The CDR3 runs 15 residues. The CDR3 DNA reads as TGCGCCAGCAGTGAGTCGAATATCGCCGGCTACGAGCAGTACTTC. Amino acid sequence: CASSESNIAGYEQYF.

This clone was seen a few times. J is TRBJ2-2 and V is TRBV28; unclear D gene. Germline V gene lookup returns CDR1 MDHEN and CDR2 SYDVKM. The CDR3 runs 16 residues. V lost 3 bases, J lost 3 bases, and 14 bases lay in between. CDR3 DNA sequence: TGTGCCAGCAGTTTCTCGTCCAGTCCCTACACCGGGGAGCTGTTTTTT. This gives the protein CASSFSSSPYTGELFF.

In DNA, the CDR3 is TGCGCCAGCAGCTCGGACAGTCACTACGAGCAGTACTTC. It specifies CASSSDSHYEQYF. The chain couples TRBV5-1 to TRBJ2-5; possibly TRBD1 for D (6 bases). The DNA end favors TRBJ2-7, so the J call may be wrong. Germline CDR1 is SGHRS and CDR2 is YFSETQ. The CDR3 is 13 amino acids.

The V call is TRBV5-1, the J call TRBJ1-2; TRBD1 agrees at 9 bases. Germline V gene data show CDR1 as SGHRS and CDR2 as YFSETQ. The ends lost 3 bases at V and 7 bases at J; junction bases unmatched: 13. This CDR3 has 16 amino acids. Here the CDR3 DNA reads TGCGCCAGCAGCTCAGCCGGGACAGGGCAGTTCGGTGGCTACACCTTC. Protein sequence: CASSSAGTGQFGGYTF.

V usage is TRBV5-1 and J usage is TRBJ1-2; D gene uncertain. The CDR3 totals 13 residues. V was pared by 4 bases and J by 0 bases, with 7 bases between. CDR1 SGHRS and CDR2 YFSETQ come from the germline V gene. In nucleotides, the CDR3 is TGCGCCAGCAGCCAATCTTCTAACTATGGCTACACCTTC. Its translation is CASSQSSNYGYTF.

This rearrangement joins TRBV7-9 to TRBJ1-2; TRBD1 agrees at 10 bases. Trimming at V came to 5 bases and at J to 7 bases, leaving 7 bases not matched to a gene. The CDR3 length is 14 residues. Germline V lookup: CDR1 SEHNR, CDR2 FQNEAQ (reference sequence). CDR3 coding DNA: TGTGCCAGCAGCCGAGGGACAGGGGAATTTGGCTACACCTTC. It translates to CASSRGTGEFGYTF. Complete variable domain (other parts from reference TRBV7-9 and TRBJ1-2): DTGVSQNPRHKITKRGQNVTFRCDPISEHNRLYWYRQTLGQGPEFLTYFQNEAQLEKSRLLSDRFSAERPKGSFSTLEIQRTEQGDSAMYLCASSRGTGEFGYTFGSGTRLTVV.

The chain uses TRBV30 and TRBJ1-5; 9 positions match TRBD1. CDR3 length: 13 amino acids. J lost 6 bases, V lost 5 bases, and 5 bases had no gene match. The germline V gene encodes CDR1 GTSNPN and CDR2 SVGIG (reference sequence). The CDR3 reads CAWGDRESQPQHF. The CDR3 coding sequence is TGTGCCTGGGGGGACAGGGAAAGTCAGCCCCAGCATTTT.

This clone was found a few times. The chain couples TRBV5-6 to TRBJ1-1; D ambiguous. Trimming took off 3 bases at V and 6 bases at J, with 12 bases between the two ends. In germline, CDR1 is SGHDT, CDR2 YYEEEE. The length of the CDR3 is 13 residues. This chain's CDR3 is CASSSRRGAEAFF. The DNA of the CDR3 is TGTGCCAGCAGCTCGAGACGGGGAGCTGAAGCTTTCTTT.

The chain couples TRBV6-4 to TRBJ2-5, with no clear D. The germline V gene encodes CDR1 MRHNA and CDR2 SNTAGT. The CDR3 contains 17 residues. Trimming shortened V by 5 bases and J by 1 base, and 20 bases separated the two germline ends. DNA for the CDR3: TGTGCCAGCAGTAAACTTACTCGCCTCCCATCCCAAGAGACCCAGTACTTC. Translation gives CASSKLTRLPSQETQYF.